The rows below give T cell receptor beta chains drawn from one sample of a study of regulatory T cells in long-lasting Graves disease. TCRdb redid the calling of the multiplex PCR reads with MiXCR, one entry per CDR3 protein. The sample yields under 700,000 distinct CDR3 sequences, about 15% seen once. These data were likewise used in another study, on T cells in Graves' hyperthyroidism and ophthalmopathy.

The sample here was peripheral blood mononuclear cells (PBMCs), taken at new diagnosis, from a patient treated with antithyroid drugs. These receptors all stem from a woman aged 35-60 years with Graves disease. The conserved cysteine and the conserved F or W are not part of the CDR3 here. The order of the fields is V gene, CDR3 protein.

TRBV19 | ASSRDDWGTQY
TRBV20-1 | SARAGTGSHNSPLH
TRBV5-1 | ASSQGQGLNEKLF
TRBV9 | ASSVSGGATTDTQY
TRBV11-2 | ASSLGTGKLVETQY
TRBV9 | ASSVELTVPGGTQY
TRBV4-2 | ASSREEVTNTEAF
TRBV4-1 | ASSRLLAGGLTSTDTQY
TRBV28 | ASSLGQLHSGNTIY
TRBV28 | ASSLQAVDYEQY
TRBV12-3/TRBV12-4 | ASSLIGVDTQY
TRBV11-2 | ASSLQRGATDTQY
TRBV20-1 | SVAGGDQPQH
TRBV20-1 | SARSWVAGGLETQY
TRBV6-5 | ASSSGQGWGNTEAF
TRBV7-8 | ASSSERNQPQH
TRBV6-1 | ASSQNYRII
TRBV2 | ASSRGPDTEAF
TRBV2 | ASSVASGGAVVNEQF
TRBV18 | ASSESGGAHEQY